These 3 T cell receptor beta chains share one sample of origin, sequenced in a study of Ad26.COV2.S vaccination and SARS-CoV-2 variants. The protocol was immunoSEQ multiplex PCR, while the TCRdb copy is restricted to in-frame clones and leaves out a portion. Found here are around 300,000 clones, 85% to 90% of them singletons; the top ten hold 4.5% to 5.5%. Treatment reported: roughly 18 received Ad26.COV2.S at low or high dose, single or two shots; 5 received placebo; per-sample allocation not given. Day 63 after the first vaccine or placebo injection was the time point for sampling. The sequencing used peripheral blood, collected in a trial of Ad26.COV2.S vaccine versus placebo. The origin of the receptors is a person aged 18-60 years who received the Ad26.COV2.S COVID-19 vaccine or a placebo.

This chain joins TRBV27 and TRBJ1-1, with 7 bases identical to TRBD1. Trimming took 6 bases from V and 0 from J; bases not matched to a gene: 13. This CDR3 has 17 residues. CDR1 is MNHEY and CDR2 is SMNVEV in the germline V gene (reference sequence). The CDR3 coding sequence is TGTGCCAGCAGCCCACTTACGACAGGGCTTATGAACACTGAAGCTTTCTTT. Its translation: CASSPLTTGLMNTEAFF.

CDR3 coding DNA: TGTGCCAGCTCACCACCCCCCGGATCTTACAATGAGCAGTTCTTC. Translating it yields CASSPPPGSYNEQFF. The rearrangement links TRBV18 to TRBJ2-1; D is unclear. The germline V gene has CDR1 KGHSH and CDR2 LQKENI. The ends were cut back, 0 bases at V and 4 bases at J, with 10 bases in the middle. CDR3 length: 15 amino acids.

This sequence joins TRBV2 and TRBJ2-3; 12 bases align to TRBD2. Per germline, CDR1 SNHLY and CDR2 FYNNEI. The CDR3 runs to 17 residues. The V segment lost 6 bases and the J segment 0 bases; nucleotides outside the gene matches: 7. CDR3 residues: CASRFGTSGFSTDTQYF. In DNA form, the CDR3 reads TGTGCCAGCAGATTTGGGACTAGCGGGTTTAGCACAGATACGCAGTATTTT.